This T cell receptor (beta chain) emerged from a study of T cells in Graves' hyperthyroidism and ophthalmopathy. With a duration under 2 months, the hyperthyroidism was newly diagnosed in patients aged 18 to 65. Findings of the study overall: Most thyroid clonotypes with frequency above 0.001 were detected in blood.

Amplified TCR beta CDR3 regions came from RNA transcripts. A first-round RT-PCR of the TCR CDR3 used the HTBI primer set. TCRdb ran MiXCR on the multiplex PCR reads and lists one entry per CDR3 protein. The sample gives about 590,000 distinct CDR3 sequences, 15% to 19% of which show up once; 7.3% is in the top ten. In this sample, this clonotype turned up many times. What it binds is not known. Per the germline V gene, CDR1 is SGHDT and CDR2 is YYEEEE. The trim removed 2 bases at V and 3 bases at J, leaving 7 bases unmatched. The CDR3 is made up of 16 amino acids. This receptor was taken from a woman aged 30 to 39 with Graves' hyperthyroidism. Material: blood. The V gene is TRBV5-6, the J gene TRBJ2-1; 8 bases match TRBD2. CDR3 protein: CASSFRLAGLYNEQFF. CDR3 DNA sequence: TGTGCCAGCAGCTTTCGTCTAGCGGGCCTCTACAATGAGCAGTTCTTC.